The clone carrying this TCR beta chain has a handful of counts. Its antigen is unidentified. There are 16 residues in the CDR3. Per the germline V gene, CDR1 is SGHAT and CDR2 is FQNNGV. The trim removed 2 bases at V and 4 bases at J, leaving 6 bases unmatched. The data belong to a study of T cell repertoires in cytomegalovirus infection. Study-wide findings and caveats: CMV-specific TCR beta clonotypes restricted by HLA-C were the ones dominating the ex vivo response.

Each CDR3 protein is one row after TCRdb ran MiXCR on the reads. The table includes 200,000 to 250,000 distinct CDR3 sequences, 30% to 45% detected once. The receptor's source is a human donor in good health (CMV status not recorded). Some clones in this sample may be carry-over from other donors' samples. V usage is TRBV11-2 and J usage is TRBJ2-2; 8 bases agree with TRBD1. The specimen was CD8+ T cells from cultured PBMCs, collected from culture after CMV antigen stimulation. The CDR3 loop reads CASSLSRGPLTGELFF. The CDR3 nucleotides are TGTGCCAGCAGCTTAAGCAGGGGGCCTCTCACCGGGGAGCTGTTTTTT.